These T cell receptor beta chains were read from a single sample in a study of blood T cells in healthy people across ages. TCRdb reprocessed the 5' RACE reads via MiXCR and lists one record per CDR3 protein. This table has 1.5 million to 2 million distinct CDR3 sequences, roughly 27% appearing once. Material for sequencing was blood. The source of these receptors is a woman aged 25-40 years in good health. CDR3s include the opening cysteine and the closing phenylalanine or tryptophan. D genes are given only for firm matches. Some rows mark clone size as missing; the rest say once, few, many or name a class of expanded clone.

v_gene	d_gene	abundance	j_gene	CDR3nt	CDR3aa
TRBV12-3/TRBV12-4	TRBD1	once	TRBJ1-6	TGTGCCAGCAGTCCGCGACAGGGGTGGGATTCACCCCTCCACTTT	CASSPRQGWDSPLHF
TRBV13	TRBD1	-	TRBJ1-2	TGTGCCAGCACCAGGACAGGGGGCGCTTACGACTATGGCTACACCTTC	CASTRTGGAYDYGYTF
TRBV12-3/TRBV12-4	TRBD2	few	TRBJ2-5	TGTGCCAGCAGCGACCCGCAGATAGCGGGAAGAGAGACCCAGTACTTC	CASSDPQIAGRETQYF
TRBV6-1	-	few	TRBJ1-4	TGTGCCTCGGGGCAGTGGGGAGAAAAACTGTTTTTT	CASGQWGEKLFF
TRBV18	TRBD1	-	TRBJ2-7	TGTGCCAGCTCACCACCGTCGGGACAGGGGGCCTTCTCCTACGAGCAGTACTTC	CASSPPSGQGAFSYEQYF
TRBV6-5	-	-	TRBJ2-3	TGTGCCAGCAGTTACGGAACTAGCTGGGGCACCACAGATACGCAGTATTTT	CASSYGTSWGTTDTQYF
TRBV15	-	-	TRBJ1-2	TGTGCCACCAGCAGAGAGGGGCCGACTGCCAACCTACATGGCTACACCTTC	CATSREGPTANLHGYTF
TRBV7-6	TRBD2	-	TRBJ2-7	TGTGCCAGCAGCTTAGGAGTTAGCGGGGGGTCACGAAGCTACGAGCAGTACTTC	CASSLGVSGGSRSYEQYF
TRBV12-3/TRBV12-4	-	many	TRBJ2-7	TGTGCCAGCTTAAAGACCGGGCAACACTACGAGCAGTACTTC	CASLKTGQHYEQYF
TRBV20-1	-	-	TRBJ2-7	TGCAGTGCTAGAGTTGGGACCTTCGGCGGCATTCGCGACTACGAGCAGTACTTC	CSARVGTFGGIRDYEQYF
TRBV30	-	few	TRBJ2-5	TGTGCCTGGAGTGTACGCGTGTCCCAGTACTTC	CAWSVRVSQYF
TRBV30	-	-	TRBJ1-1	TGTGCCTGGAGGGCCTGGGCGGGCACTGAAGCTTTCTTT	CAWRAWAGTEAFF
TRBV12-5	-	many	TRBJ2-7	TGTGCTAGTGGTTTGTCCGGGGCAGTGGAGGAGCAGTACTTC	CASGLSGAVEEQYF
TRBV7-2	-	-	TRBJ1-3	TGTGCCAGCAGCGTAACGGGAGACGCTGGAAACACCATATATTTT	CASSVTGDAGNTIYF
TRBV2	-	few	TRBJ1-2	TGTGCCAGCAGAGACGGCGGATCTAACTATGGCTACACCTTC	CASRDGGSNYGYTF
TRBV7-6	TRBD2	many	TRBJ2-1	TGTGCCAGCAGCTTACAGCGGGAGGGTACTGAGCAGTTCTTC	CASSLQREGTEQFF
TRBV24-1	-	-	TRBJ2-1	TGTGCCACCAGTGATGGGGGGAGCCCCTCGTTCTTC	CATSDGGSPSFF
TRBV11-1	-	few	TRBJ2-7	TGTGCCAGCAGCAAGCAAGACGTCGGTGAGAACGAGCAGTACTTC	CASSKQDVGENEQYF
TRBV7-9	TRBD1	-	TRBJ2-3	TGTGCCAGCAGCCCCGACAGGGAATACACAGATACGCAGTATTTT	CASSPDREYTDTQYF
TRBV28	-	few	TRBJ1-2	TGTGCCAGCAGTCCGGCACCCTCGGGACCGAACTATGGCTACACCTTC	CASSPAPSGPNYGYTF
TRBV12-3/TRBV12-4	-	-	TRBJ2-7	TGTGCCAGCAGTTTCATAGGGCCCATTTACAATGAGCAGTACTTC	CASSFIGPIYNEQYF
TRBV2	-	once	TRBJ1-4	TGTGCCAGCAGTTCCGACAGCAAGGCTAATGAAAAACTGTTTTTT	CASSSDSKANEKLFF
TRBV4-1	-	-	TRBJ2-6	TGCGCCAGCAGCACCAGGGAATACGGGGCCAACGTCCTGACTTTC	CASSTREYGANVLTF
TRBV27	-	-	TRBJ1-2	TGTGCCAGCAGTCCCTCTCCCGGAGTTTCCCCAAACTATGGCTACACCTTC	CASSPSPGVSPNYGYTF
TRBV5-1	TRBD2	-	TRBJ2-5	TGCTCCAGCAGCTTGGTGTTAGCGGGGACGGAGACCCAGTACTTC	CSSSLVLAGTETQYF
TRBV5-5	-	few	TRBJ2-1	TGTGCCAGCAGCTTGGAGTGGACGGGGAGCTCCTACAATGAGCAGTTCTTC	CASSLEWTGSSYNEQFF
TRBV20-1	-	-	TRBJ2-1	TGCAGTGCTAGAGACCTGAGACTGGACCGCTACAATGAGCAGTTCTTC	CSARDLRLDRYNEQFF
TRBV29-1	-	-	TRBJ2-1	TGCAGCGCCTGGAGGGGGGGGGACAATGAGCAGTTCTTC	CSAWRGGDNEQFF
TRBV5-1	-	many	TRBJ1-1	TGCGCCAGCAGCTTGGCTTCAGAGAACACTGAAGCTTTCTTT	CASSLASENTEAFF
TRBV20-1	TRBD2	many	TRBJ2-7	TGCAGCGCAAGGGCTAGCGGAAGCTCCTACGAGCAGTACTTC	CSARASGSSYEQYF
TRBV2	-	-	TRBJ1-2	TGTGCCACGCGGACTGAGGGCTACACCTTC	CATRTEGYTF
TRBV5-1	-	-	TRBJ1-2	TGCGCCAGCAGCTTTGGCAGAGACGGCTATGGCTACACCTTC	CASSFGRDGYGYTF
TRBV20-1	TRBD1	many	TRBJ1-2	TGCAGTGCGGTTCTCAGGGGGAACTATGGCTACACCTTC	CSAVLRGNYGYTF
TRBV15	-	-	TRBJ1-5	TGTGCCACCAGCAGAGATCGACGGGATCAGCCCCAGCATTTT	CATSRDRRDQPQHF
TRBV5-1	TRBD1	-	TRBJ1-5	TGCGCCAGCAGCTTGGGGTCCAAGGGACAGCCGTCTCGGCCCCAGCATTTT	CASSLGSKGQPSRPQHF
TRBV30	-	-	TRBJ2-5	TGTGCCCGGGAATGGGCCCCGCCGCGAGAGACCCAGTACTTC	CAREWAPPRETQYF
TRBV28	-	few	TRBJ2-4	TGTGCCAGCAGTTTAAGGCAGGGGGACTGGGAGCAGTACTTC	CASSLRQGDWEQYF
TRBV6-6	-	-	TRBJ1-4	TGTGCCAGCAGCAGGACCATCCCTAATGAAAAACTGTTTTTT	CASSRTIPNEKLFF
TRBV29-1	-	-	TRBJ2-3	TGCAGCGTTAATCAAGCAGGACCCTCTAGCACAGATACGCAGTATTTT	CSVNQAGPSSTDTQYF
TRBV2	-	-	TRBJ2-3	TGTGCCAGCAGCGAATCTCTAGCGACAAGGGCAGATACGCAGTATTTT	CASSESLATRADTQYF